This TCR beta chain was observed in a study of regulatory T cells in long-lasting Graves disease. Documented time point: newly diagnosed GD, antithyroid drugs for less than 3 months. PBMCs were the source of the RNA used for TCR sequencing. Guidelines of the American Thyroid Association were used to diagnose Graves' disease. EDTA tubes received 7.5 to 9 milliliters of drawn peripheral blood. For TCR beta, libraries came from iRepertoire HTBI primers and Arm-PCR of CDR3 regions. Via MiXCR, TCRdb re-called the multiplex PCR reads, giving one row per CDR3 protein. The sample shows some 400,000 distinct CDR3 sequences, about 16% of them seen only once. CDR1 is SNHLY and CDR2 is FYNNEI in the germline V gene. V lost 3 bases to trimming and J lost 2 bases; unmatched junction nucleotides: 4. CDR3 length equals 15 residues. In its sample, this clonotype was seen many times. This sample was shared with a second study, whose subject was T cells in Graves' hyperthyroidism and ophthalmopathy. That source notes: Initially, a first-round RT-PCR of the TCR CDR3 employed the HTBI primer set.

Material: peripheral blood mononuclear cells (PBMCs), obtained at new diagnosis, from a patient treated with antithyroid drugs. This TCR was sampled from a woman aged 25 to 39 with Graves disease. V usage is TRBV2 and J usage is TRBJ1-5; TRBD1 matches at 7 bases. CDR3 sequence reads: CASSDRTGGNQPQHF. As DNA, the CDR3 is TGTGCCAGCAGTGATCGGACAGGTGGCAATCAGCCCCAGCATTTT.